This record covers a single TCR beta chain. The repertoire was sequenced with immunoSEQ multiplex PCR; TCRdb's copy has only in-frame clones and lacks some. The sample carries some 80,000 clones, roughly 88% recorded once. Between the trimmed V and J ends, which lost 1 base and 4 bases, there was a span of 20 bases. The CDR3 length is 18 residues. CDR1 and CDR2 (germline): LGHNT, FRNRAP. This specimen belongs to a study of blood T cell repertoires in COVID-19. Material for sequencing was peripheral blood. The chain is built from TRBV12-5 and TRBJ2-1; D gene unclear. This sequence was found in a human donor in a cohort sampled during active COVID-19. The CDR3 nucleotides are TGTGCTAGTGGTTTGGCCCGAATCCTATTTTTAGTTTACAATGAGCAGTTCTTC. Its translation is CASGLARILFLVYNEQFF. Filled out from reference TRBV12-5 and TRBJ2-1, the complete variable domain reads DARVTQTPRHKVTEMGQEVTMRCQPILGHNTVFWYRQTMMQGLELLAYFRNRAPLDDSGMPKDRFSAEMPDATLATLKIQPSEPRDSAVYFCASGLARILFLVYNEQFFGPGTRLTVL.